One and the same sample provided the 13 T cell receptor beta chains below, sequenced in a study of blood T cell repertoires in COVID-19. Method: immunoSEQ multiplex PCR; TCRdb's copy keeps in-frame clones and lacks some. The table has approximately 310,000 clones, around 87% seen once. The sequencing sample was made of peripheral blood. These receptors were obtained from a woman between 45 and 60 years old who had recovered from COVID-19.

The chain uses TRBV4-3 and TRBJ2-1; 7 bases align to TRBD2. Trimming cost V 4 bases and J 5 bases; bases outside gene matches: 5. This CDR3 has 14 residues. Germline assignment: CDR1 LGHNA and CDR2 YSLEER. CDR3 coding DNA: TGCGCCAGCAGCCGGCTTGCGGGAGACAATGAGCAGTTCTTC. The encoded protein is CASSRLAGDNEQFF.

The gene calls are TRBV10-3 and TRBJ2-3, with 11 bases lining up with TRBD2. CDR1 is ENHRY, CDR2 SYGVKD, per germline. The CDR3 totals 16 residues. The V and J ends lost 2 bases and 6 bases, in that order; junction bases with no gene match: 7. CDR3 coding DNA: TGTGCCATCAGTGAGAATAGCGGGAGGGCCCTGGATACGCAGTATTTT. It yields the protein CAISENSGRALDTQYF.

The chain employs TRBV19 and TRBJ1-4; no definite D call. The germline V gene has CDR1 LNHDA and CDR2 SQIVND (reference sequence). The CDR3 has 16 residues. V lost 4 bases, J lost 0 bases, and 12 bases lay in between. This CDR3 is CASSTFWQATNEKLFF. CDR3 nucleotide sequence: TGTGCCAGTAGTACGTTTTGGCAGGCAACTAATGAAAAACTGTTTTTT.

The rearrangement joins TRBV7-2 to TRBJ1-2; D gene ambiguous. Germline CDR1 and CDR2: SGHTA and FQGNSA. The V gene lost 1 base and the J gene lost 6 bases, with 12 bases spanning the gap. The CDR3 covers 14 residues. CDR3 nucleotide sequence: TGTGCCAGCAGCTTAGGTAGTTACGTGGATGGCTACACCTTC. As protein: CASSLGSYVDGYTF.

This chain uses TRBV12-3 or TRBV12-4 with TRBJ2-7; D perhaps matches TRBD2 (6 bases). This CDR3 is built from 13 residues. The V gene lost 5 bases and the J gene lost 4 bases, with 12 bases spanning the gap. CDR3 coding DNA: TGTGCCAGCAGTACGGGAGTTGCGTACGAGCAGTACTTC. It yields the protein CASSTGVAYEQYF.

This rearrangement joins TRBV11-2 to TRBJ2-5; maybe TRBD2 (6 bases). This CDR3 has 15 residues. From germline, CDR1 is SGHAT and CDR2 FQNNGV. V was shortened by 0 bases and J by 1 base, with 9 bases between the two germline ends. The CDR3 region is CASSLDLSGQETQYF. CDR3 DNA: TGTGCCAGCAGCTTAGATCTTAGCGGCCAAGAGACCCAGTACTTC.

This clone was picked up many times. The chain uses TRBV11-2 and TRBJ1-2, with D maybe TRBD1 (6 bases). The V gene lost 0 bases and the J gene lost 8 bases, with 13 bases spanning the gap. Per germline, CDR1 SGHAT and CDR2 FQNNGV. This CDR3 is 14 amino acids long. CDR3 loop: CASSLDLQGQGYTF. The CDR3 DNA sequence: TGTGCCAGCAGCTTAGATCTACAGGGTCAGGGCTACACCTTC.

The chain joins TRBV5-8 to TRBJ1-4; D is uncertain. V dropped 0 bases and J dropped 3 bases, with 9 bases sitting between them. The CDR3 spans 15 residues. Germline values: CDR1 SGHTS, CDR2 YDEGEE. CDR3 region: CASSLDLSANEKLFF. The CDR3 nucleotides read TGTGCCAGCAGCTTGGACTTGTCGGCTAATGAAAAACTGTTTTTT.

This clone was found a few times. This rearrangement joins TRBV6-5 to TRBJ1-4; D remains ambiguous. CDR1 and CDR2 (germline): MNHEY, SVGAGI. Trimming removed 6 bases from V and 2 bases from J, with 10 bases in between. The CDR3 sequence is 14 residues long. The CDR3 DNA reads TGTGCCAGCAGGCGAGGTACCACTAATGAAAAACTGTTTTTT. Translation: CASRRGTTNEKLFF.

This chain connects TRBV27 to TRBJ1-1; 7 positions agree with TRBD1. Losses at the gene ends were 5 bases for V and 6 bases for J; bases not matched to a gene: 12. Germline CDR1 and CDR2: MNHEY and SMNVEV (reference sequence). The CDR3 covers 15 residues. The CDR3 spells CASSINRGSLPEAFF. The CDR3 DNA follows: TGTGCCAGCAGTATTAACAGGGGTAGCCTTCCTGAAGCTTTCTTT.

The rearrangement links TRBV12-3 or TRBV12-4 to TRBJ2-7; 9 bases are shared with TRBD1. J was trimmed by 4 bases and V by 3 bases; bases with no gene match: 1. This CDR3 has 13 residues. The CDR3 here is CASSFGTGYEQYF. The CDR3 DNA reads TGTGCCAGCAGTTTTGGGACAGGGTACGAGCAGTACTTC.

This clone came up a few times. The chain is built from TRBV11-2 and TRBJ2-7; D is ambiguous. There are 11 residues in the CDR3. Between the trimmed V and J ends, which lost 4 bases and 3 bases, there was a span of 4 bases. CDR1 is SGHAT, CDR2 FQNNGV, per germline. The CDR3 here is CASSSLYEQYF. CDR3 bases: TGTGCCAGCAGCTCTCTCTACGAGCAGTACTTC.

CDR3 loop: CATSDRQGPDTQYF. The CDR3 DNA follows: TGTGCCACCAGTGATAGACAGGGTCCAGATACGCAGTATTTT. The chain links TRBV24-1 to TRBJ2-3; 7 bases line up with TRBD1. The germline V gene has CDR1 KGHDR and CDR2 SFDVKD. The ends lost 3 bases at V and 4 bases at J; junction bases unmatched: 3. This CDR3 comprises 14 residues.